Sequencing of this TCR beta chain was carried out in a study of early stage breast cancer tumors. This CDR3 region has 14 residues. The germline V and J ends were trimmed by 5 bases and 4 bases, with 14 bases remaining between them. Germline CDR1 reads SGHVS; CDR2 reads FQNEAQ. Clones were sequenced by immunoSEQ multiplex PCR, and TCRdb holds only the in-frame ones, with some missing. This repertoire shows around 78,000 clones, roughly three quarters found once; its top ten account for more than 3%. Material: blood. The genes are TRBV7-8 and TRBJ1-1; D gene ambiguous. This TCR was sampled from a person between 55 and 69 years old with breast cancer. In DNA, the CDR3 is TGTGCCAGCAGCCAATTAGGTGTTGGCACTGAAGCTTTCTTT. As protein: CASSQLGVGTEAFF.